The 6 T cell receptor beta chains listed next were all sequenced from one sample in a study of Ad26.COV2.S vaccination and SARS-CoV-2 variants (dated by TCRdb to the early 2020s). In light of the paper, this sample's treatment or condition label describes: some 19 received Ad26.COV2.S at low or high dose, single or two shots; about 5 received placebo; per-sample allocation not given. Repertoires of vaccine and placebo recipients were sequenced from samples collected on day 63 after the first injection. Library preparation employed the immunoSEQ multiplex PCR assay. TCRdb stores this immuneACCESS table with in-frame sequences only. Part of the clones is absent; in the studies checked, under half of the shortfall reflects unresolved V genes, and no reason is known for the rest. Counted in this sample were more than 400,000 clones; 90% of them appeared once. The ten largest clones add up to less than 4.5% of the sample.

The sequencing here drew on peripheral blood, taken in a trial of Ad26.COV2.S vaccine versus placebo. The origin of the receptors is a person between 18 and 65 years old who received the Ad26.COV2.S COVID-19 vaccine or a placebo.

This clone was counted a single time. The V call is TRBV28, the J call TRBJ1-2; perhaps TRBD1 as D (6 bases). The CDR3 runs to 16 residues. Trimming cost V 5 bases and J 3 bases, with 19 bases left between them. The germline gives CDR1 MDHEN, CDR2 SYDVKM. CDR3 in DNA: TGTGCCAGCAGTGCAACCCATCAGGGGATTGACTATGGCTACACCTTC. Translation gives CASSATHQGIDYGYTF.

This clone showed up just a few times. The rearrangement joins TRBV19 to TRBJ1-3; 7 bases agree with TRBD1. CDR3 length equals 12 residues. Germline V lookup: CDR1 LNHDA, CDR2 SQIVND (reference sequence). V lost 10 bases and J lost 2; bases outside the gene matches: 2. DNA of the CDR3: TGTGCCACCACAGGGGCTGGAAACACCATATATTTT. Residues: CATTGAGNTIYF.

The chain is built from TRBV5-1 and TRBJ2-1, with TRBD2 matching over 9 bases. V trimming: 6 bases; J trimming: 0 bases; junction bases outside the gene matches: 10. The germline V gene has CDR1 SGHRS and CDR2 YFSETQ. This CDR3 comprises 17 residues. The CDR3 nucleotides read TGCGCCAGCACCATCGATCCAGCGGGAGGCTCCTACAATGAGCAGTTCTTC. Protein sequence: CASTIDPAGGSYNEQFF.

The chain employs TRBV12-3 or TRBV12-4 and TRBJ1-1; D call uncertain. CDR3 size: 11 residues. Trimming took off 1 base at V and 8 bases at J, with 5 bases between the two ends. DNA for the CDR3: TGTGCCAGCAGTTTAGGTATCGAAGCTTTCTTT. Translated, it gives CASSLGIEAFF.

The genes are TRBV4-3 and TRBJ2-3; D may match TRBD1 or TRBD2 (5 bases each). V shed 1 base and J shed 1 base, with 9 bases lying between them. The CDR3 is made up of 15 amino acids. Germline V gene lookup returns CDR1 LGHNA and CDR2 YSLEER. CDR3 in amino acids: CASSQGGRRTDTQYF. The CDR3 DNA is TGCGCCAGCAGCCAAGGGGGACGCCGCACAGATACGCAGTATTTT.

V and J are TRBV5-6 and TRBJ1-2; D gene uncertain. This CDR3 spans 12 amino acids. The V gene lost 0 bases and the J gene lost 8 bases, with 8 bases spanning the gap. Germline lookup yields CDR1 SGHDT and CDR2 YYEEEE. CDR3: CASSLGTVGYTF. The CDR3 DNA reads TGTGCCAGCAGCTTGGGAACAGTGGGCTACACCTTC. Combining the CDR3 with reference TRBV5-6 and TRBJ1-2 gives the whole variable domain DAGVTQSPTHLIKTRGQQVTLRCSPKSGHDTVSWYQQALGQGPQFIFQYYEEEERQRGNFPDRFSGHQFPNYSSELNVNALLLGDSALYLCASSLGTVGYTFGSGTRLTVV.